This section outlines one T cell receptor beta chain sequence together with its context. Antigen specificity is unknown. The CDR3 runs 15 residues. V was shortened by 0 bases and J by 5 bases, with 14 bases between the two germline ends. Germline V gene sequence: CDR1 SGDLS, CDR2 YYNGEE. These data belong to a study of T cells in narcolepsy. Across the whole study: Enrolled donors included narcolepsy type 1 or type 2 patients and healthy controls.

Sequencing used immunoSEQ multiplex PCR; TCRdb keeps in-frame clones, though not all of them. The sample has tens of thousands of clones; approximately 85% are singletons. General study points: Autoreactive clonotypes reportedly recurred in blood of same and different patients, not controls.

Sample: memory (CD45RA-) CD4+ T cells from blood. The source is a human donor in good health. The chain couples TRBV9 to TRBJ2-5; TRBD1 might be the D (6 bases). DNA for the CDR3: TGTGCCAGCAGCGTAGCCCCAACAGGGAAGGAGACCCAGTACTTC. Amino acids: CASSVAPTGKETQYF.